This T cell receptor (beta chain) was observed in a study of T cells expressing NK-cell markers. Study-level findings and limits: Expanded NKG2C+ T cell clones had unclear HCMV specificity.

With UMIs, 5'RACE template switching was used to make TCR beta cDNA. TCRdb reprocessed the 5' RACE reads; each CDR3 protein has one entry and no DNA is given. The sample holds a few hundred thousand distinct CDR3 sequences. This CDR3 is 16 amino acids long. Germline CDR1 and CDR2: SGHTA and FQGNSA. Regarding this clonotype: The antigen remains undetermined.

The V gene is TRBV7-2, the J gene TRBJ2-3. This sequence originates from a man aged 18 to 69 in good health. Sample: blood T cells: a sorted CD56 or NKG2C T cell subset, CD4+ or CD8+ T cells, or bulk PBMC T cells (not recorded which). The CDR3 loop reads CASSPQSGDGTDTQYF.